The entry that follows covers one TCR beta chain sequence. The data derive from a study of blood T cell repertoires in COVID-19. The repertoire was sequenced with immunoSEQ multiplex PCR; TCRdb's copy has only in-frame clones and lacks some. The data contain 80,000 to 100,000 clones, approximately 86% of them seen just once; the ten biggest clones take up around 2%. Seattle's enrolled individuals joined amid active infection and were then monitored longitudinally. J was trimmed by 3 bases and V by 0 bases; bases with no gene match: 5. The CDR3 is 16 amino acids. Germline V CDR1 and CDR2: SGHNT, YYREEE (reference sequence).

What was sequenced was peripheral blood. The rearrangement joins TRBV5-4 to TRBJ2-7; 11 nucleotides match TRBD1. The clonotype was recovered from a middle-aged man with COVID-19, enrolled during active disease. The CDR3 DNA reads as TGTGCCAGCAGCTTGGGGGCTGGGACAGGGGGCTACGAGCAGTACTTC. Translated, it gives CASSLGAGTGGYEQYF. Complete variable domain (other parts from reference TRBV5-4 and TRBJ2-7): ETGVTQSPTHLIKTRGQQVTLRCSSQSGHNTVSWYQQALGQGPQFIFQYYREEENGRGNFPPRFSGLQFPNYSSELNVNALELDDSALYLCASSLGAGTGGYEQYFGPGTRLTVT.